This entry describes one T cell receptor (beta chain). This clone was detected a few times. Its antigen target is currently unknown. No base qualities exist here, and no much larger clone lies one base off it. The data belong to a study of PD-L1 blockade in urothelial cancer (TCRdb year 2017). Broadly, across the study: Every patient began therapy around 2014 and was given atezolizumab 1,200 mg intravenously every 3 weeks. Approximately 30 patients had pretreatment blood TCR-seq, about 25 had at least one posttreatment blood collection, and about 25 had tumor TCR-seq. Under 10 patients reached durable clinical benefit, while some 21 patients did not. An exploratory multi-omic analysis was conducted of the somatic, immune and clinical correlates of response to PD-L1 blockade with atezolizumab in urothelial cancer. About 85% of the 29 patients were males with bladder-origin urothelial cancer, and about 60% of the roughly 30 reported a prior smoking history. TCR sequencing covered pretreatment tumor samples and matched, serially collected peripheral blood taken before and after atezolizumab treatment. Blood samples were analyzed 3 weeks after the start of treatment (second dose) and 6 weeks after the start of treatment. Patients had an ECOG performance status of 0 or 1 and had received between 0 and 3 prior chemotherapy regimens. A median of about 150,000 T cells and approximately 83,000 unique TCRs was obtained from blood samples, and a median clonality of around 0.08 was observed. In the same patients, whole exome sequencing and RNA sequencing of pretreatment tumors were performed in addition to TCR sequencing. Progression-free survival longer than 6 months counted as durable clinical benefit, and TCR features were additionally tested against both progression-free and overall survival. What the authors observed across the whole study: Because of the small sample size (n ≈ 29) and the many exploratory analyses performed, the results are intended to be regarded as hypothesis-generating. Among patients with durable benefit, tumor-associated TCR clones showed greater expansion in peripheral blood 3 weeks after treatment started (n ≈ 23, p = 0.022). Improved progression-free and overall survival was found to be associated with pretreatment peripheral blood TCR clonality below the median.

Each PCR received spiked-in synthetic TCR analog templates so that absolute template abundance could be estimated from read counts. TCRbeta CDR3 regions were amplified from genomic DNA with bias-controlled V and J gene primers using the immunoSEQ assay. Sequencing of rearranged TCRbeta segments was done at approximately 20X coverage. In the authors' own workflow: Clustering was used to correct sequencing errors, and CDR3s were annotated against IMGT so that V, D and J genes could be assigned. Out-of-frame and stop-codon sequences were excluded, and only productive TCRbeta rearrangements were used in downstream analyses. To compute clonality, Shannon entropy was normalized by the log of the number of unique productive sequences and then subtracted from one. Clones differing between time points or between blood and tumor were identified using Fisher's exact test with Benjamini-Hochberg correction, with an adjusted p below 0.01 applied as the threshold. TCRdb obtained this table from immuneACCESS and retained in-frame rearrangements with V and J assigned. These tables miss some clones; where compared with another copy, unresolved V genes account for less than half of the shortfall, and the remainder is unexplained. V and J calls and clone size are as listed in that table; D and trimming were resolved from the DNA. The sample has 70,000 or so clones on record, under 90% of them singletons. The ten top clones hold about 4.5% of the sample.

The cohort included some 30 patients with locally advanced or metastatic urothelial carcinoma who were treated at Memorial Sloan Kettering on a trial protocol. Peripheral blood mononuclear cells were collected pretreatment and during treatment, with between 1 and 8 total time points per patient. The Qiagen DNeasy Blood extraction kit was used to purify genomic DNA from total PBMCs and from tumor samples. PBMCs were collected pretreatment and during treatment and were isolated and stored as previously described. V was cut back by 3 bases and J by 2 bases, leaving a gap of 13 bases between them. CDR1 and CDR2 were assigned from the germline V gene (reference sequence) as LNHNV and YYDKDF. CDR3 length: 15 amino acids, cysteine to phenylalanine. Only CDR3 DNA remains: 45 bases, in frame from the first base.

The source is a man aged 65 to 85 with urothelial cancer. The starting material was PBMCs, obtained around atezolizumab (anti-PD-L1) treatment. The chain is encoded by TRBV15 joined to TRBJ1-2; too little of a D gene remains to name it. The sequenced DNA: TGTGCCACCAGCAGGGCTGTGACACCCAACTATGGCTACACCTTC. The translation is CATSRAVTPNYGYTF. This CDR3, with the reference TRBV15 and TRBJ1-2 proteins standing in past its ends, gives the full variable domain DAMVIQNPRYQVTQFGKPVTLSCSQTLNHNVMYWYQQKSSQAPKLLFHYYDKDFNNEADTPDNFQSRRPNTSFCFLDIRSPGLGDTAMYLCATSRAVTPNYGYTFGSGTRLTVV.